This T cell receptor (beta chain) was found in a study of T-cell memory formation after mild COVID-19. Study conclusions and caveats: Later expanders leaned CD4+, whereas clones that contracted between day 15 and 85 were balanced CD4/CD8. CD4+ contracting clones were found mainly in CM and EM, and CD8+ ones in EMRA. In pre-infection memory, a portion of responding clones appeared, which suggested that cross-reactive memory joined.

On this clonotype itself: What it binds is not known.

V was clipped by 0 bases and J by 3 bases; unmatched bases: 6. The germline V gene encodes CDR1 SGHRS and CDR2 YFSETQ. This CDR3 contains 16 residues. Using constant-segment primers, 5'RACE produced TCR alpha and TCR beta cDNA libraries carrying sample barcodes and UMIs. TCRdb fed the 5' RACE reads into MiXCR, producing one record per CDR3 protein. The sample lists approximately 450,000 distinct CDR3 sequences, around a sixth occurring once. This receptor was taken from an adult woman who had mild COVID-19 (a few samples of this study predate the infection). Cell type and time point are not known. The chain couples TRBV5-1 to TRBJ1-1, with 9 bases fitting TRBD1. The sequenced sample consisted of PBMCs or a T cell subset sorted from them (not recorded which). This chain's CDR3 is CASSLEGQGEDTEAFF. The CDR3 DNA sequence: TGCGCCAGCAGCTTGGAGGGACAGGGAGAGGACACTGAAGCTTTCTTT.